This T cell receptor beta chain is from a study of blood T cell repertoires in COVID-19. Points on this clone: The junction shows a germline mismatch at one end, possibly a read error.

The table came from immunoSEQ multiplex PCR; TCRdb's copy has only in-frame clones and leaves some out. The profile shows around 270,000 clones, 80% to 90% of them singletons. The CDR3 length is 13 residues. The germline gives CDR1 SGHDT, CDR2 YYEEEE. The sequence came from a woman aged 40 to 55 who had been exposed to COVID-19. The chain recombines TRBV5-6 with TRBJ1-5; possible D gene TRBD1, 5 bases. Sequencing was carried out using PBMCs or T cells enriched from blood (not recorded which). CDR3 sequence: CASSPRGMGDPYF. CDR3 coding DNA: TGTGCCAGCAGCCCCCGGGGGATGGGCGATCCGTATTTT. The whole variable domain, remainder taken from reference TRBV5-6 and TRBJ1-5, is DAGVTQSPTHLIKTRGQQVTLRCSPKSGHDTVSWYQQALGQGPQFIFQYYEEEERQRGNFPDRFSGHQFPNYSSELNVNALLLGDSALYLCASSPRGMGDPYFGDGTRLSIL.